This is a list of T cell receptor beta chains from one sample in a study of T cell responses to AZD1222 COVID-19 vaccine. Method: immunoSEQ multiplex PCR; TCRdb's copy keeps in-frame clones and lacks some. The sample records about 89,000 clones, around 91% being singletons. Sample: peripheral blood, taken on day 0 of MenACWY control vaccination. These receptor sequences come from an adult in good health. CDR3s include the opening cysteine and the closing phenylalanine or tryptophan. Fields, in order: CDR3 protein, CDR3 DNA, D gene, clone size, V gene, J gene. A D gene is named only where the DNA matches it firmly. A clone size is listed for some rows: how often the clone was seen (once, few, many), or a class if it is expanded.

CATSRDITSSAEQYF,TGTGCCACCAGCAGAGATATCACTAGTTCGGCCGAGCAGTACTTC,-,-,TRBV15,TRBJ2-7
CASSPEEKTNSGNTIYF,TGCGCCAGCAGCCCCGAGGAAAAGACTAACTCTGGAAACACCATATATTTT,-,-,TRBV5-1,TRBJ1-3
CASSLNLAGSITDTQYF,TGTGCCAGCAGTTTGAACCTAGCGGGATCTATCACAGATACGCAGTATTTT,TRBD2,-,TRBV28,TRBJ2-3
CASSGDRVQPQHF,TGTGCCAGTTCGGGGGACAGGGTGCAGCCCCAGCATTTT,TRBD1,-,TRBV19,TRBJ1-5
CASSLAGPNQPQHF,TGCGCCAGCAGCTTGGCCGGCCCCAATCAGCCCCAGCATTTT,-,-,TRBV5-1,TRBJ1-5
CASSPRTAGRFDEQYF,TGTGCCAGCAGCCCCCGTACTGCCGGGAGGTTCGACGAGCAGTACTTC,TRBD2,-,TRBV7-9,TRBJ2-7
CASSLRQGATETQYF,TGCGCCAGCAGTTTGAGACAGGGGGCGACGGAGACCCAGTACTTC,TRBD1,once,TRBV5-1,TRBJ2-5
CASSPEGQGAFGYTF,TGCGCCAGCAGCCCCGAGGGACAGGGGGCTTTTGGCTACACCTTC,TRBD1,-,TRBV5-1,TRBJ1-2
CASSHPSLGTEAFF,TGTGCCAGCAGCCACCCGAGTCTTGGCACTGAAGCTTTCTTT,-,-,TRBV4-2,TRBJ1-1
CASSLQGELFF,TGTGCCAGCAGCTTGCAGGGGGAGCTGTTTTTT,-,few,TRBV5-6,TRBJ2-2
CASSYSSSYYTF,TGTGCCAGCAGTTACTCGTCCTCTTACTACACCTTC,-,once,TRBV6-5,TRBJ1-2
CASSPLISAFLGDNEQFF,TGTGCCAGCTCACCACTAATTTCAGCGTTCCTCGGGGACAATGAGCAGTTCTTC,-,-,TRBV18,TRBJ2-1
CASSLANSPLHF,TGTGCCAGCAGCTTAGCTAATTCACCCCTCCACTTT,-,few,TRBV11-2,TRBJ1-6
CASSWVSYNEQFF,TGTGCCAGCAGTTGGGTATCCTACAATGAGCAGTTCTTC,-,few,TRBV28,TRBJ2-1
CSVRPSETQYF,TGCAGCGTTCGACCCTCAGAGACCCAGTACTTC,-,-,TRBV29-1,TRBJ2-5
CASSRPGLGDYEQYF,TGTGCCAGCAGCCGCCCGGGACTAGGAGACTACGAGCAGTACTTC,TRBD2,-,TRBV3-1/TRBV3-2,TRBJ2-7
CASSQAPGAGNTIYF,TGTGCCAGCAGCCAAGCCCCGGGGGCTGGAAACACCATATATTTT,-,once,TRBV3-1/TRBV3-2,TRBJ1-3
CASSPYGRNGKTYEQYF,TGTGCCAGCAGCCCATACGGCCGTAATGGGAAAACCTACGAGCAGTACTTC,-,-,TRBV7-6,TRBJ2-7
CASSLGHGGEQYF,TGCGCCAGCAGCTTGGGGCATGGGGGCGAGCAGTACTTC,-,-,TRBV5-1,TRBJ2-7
CASSPTPGRSPLHF,TGCGCCAGCAGTCCCACTCCCGGACGTTCACCCCTCCACTTT,-,-,TRBV23-1,TRBJ1-6
CASSLVADSYNEQFF,TGTGCCAGCAGCTTAGTGGCGGACTCCTACAATGAGCAGTTCTTC,-,-,TRBV11-2,TRBJ2-1
CASSQGPDQPQHF,TGTGCCAGTAGTCAAGGCCCTGATCAGCCCCAGCATTTT,-,once,TRBV19,TRBJ1-5
CASRETGDNTEAFF,TGTGCCAGCAGGGAGACAGGGGATAACACTGAAGCTTTCTTT,TRBD1,-,TRBV6-5,TRBJ1-1
CASSLLSGAWADTQYF,TGTGCCAGCAGCTTGTTGAGCGGGGCGTGGGCAGATACGCAGTATTTT,TRBD2,-,TRBV5-4,TRBJ2-3
CASSLAYTGGADTEAFF,TGTGCCAGCAGCTTGGCCTACACAGGGGGCGCGGACACTGAAGCTTTCTTT,TRBD1,-,TRBV5-6,TRBJ1-1
CASSLKGQGAHEQYF,TGTGCCAGCAGTTTGAAGGGACAGGGCGCCCACGAGCAGTACTTC,TRBD1,-,TRBV6-6,TRBJ2-7
CASSESIVGRDTQYF,TGCGCCAGCAGTGAGTCGATTGTAGGACGAGATACGCAGTATTTT,-,-,TRBV10-1,TRBJ2-3
CASSLGGPPYEQYF,TGTGCCAGCAGTTTAGGAGGACCTCCCTACGAGCAGTACTTC,-,few,TRBV28,TRBJ2-7
CASSPGAGEQYF,TGTGCCAGCTCACCGGGGGCGGGTGAGCAGTACTTC,-,-,TRBV18,TRBJ2-7
CASSQEDGPQHF,TGTGCCAGCAGCCAAGAGGACGGGCCCCAGCATTTT,-,-,TRBV4-2,TRBJ1-5
CASAGLAGGINEQFF,TGTGCCAGTGCTGGACTAGCGGGGGGTATAAATGAGCAGTTCTTC,TRBD2,once,TRBV19,TRBJ2-1
CASRPRGLSNTIYF,TGTGCCAGCAGGCCCCGAGGTCTTTCAAACACCATATATTTT,-,-,TRBV6-5,TRBJ1-3
CASSTGGPGANVLTF,TGTGCCAGCAGCACCGGGGGACCTGGGGCCAACGTCCTGACTTTC,-,-,TRBV6-5,TRBJ2-6
CASSSGAGVSSYNEQFF,TGTGCCAGCAGTTCAGGAGCGGGAGTGAGCTCCTACAATGAGCAGTTCTTC,TRBD2,few,TRBV28,TRBJ2-1
CAIPRSGVAGDEQFF,TGTGCCATCCCCCGCTCGGGGGTAGCGGGAGATGAGCAGTTCTTC,TRBD2,-,TRBV6-5,TRBJ2-1
CAISERLDSDTQYF,TGTGCCATCAGTGAGAGATTGGATTCGGATACGCAGTATTTT,-,-,TRBV10-3,TRBJ2-3
CASSQQASPTDTQYF,TGTGCCAGCAGCCAACAGGCTAGTCCCACAGATACGCAGTATTTT,-,-,TRBV3-1/TRBV3-2,TRBJ2-3
CASTTRLRDTEAFF,TGTGCCAGCACCACACGCTTACGGGACACTGAAGCTTTCTTT,-,-,TRBV6-5,TRBJ1-1
CASIRDRNSPLHF,TGTGCCAGCATCCGGGACAGGAATTCACCCCTCCACTTT,TRBD1,-,TRBV6-5,TRBJ1-6
CASSVEAYLSSYNEQFF,TGTGCCAGCAGCGTAGAGGCTTACCTCAGCTCCTACAATGAGCAGTTCTTC,-,-,TRBV9,TRBJ2-1
CASSQQLTETQYF,TGCGCCAGCAGCCAACAGCTGACGGAGACCCAGTACTTC,-,-,TRBV4-1,TRBJ2-5
CASSPQENYGYTF,TGTGCCAGTAGCCCACAGGAAAACTATGGCTACACCTTC,-,once,TRBV19,TRBJ1-2
CASSEEVSLGVEQYF,TGTGCCAGCAGTGAAGAGGTTAGCTTGGGCGTCGAGCAGTACTTC,-,once,TRBV6-1,TRBJ2-7
CASSADRGAFF,TGTGCCAGTAGTGCCGACAGGGGAGCTTTCTTT,TRBD1,-,TRBV19,TRBJ1-1
CATRTIDSHNEKLFF,TGTGCCACCCGCACCATTGACAGCCATAATGAAAAACTGTTTTTT,-,once,TRBV15,TRBJ1-4
CASSLVEGTEAFF,TGTGCCAGCAGCTTGGTGGAAGGCACTGAAGCTTTCTTT,-,-,TRBV11-2,TRBJ1-1
CASVQGSSYNSPLHF,TGTGCCAGCGTACAGGGGAGCTCCTATAATTCACCCCTCCACTTT,TRBD1,-,TRBV19,TRBJ1-6